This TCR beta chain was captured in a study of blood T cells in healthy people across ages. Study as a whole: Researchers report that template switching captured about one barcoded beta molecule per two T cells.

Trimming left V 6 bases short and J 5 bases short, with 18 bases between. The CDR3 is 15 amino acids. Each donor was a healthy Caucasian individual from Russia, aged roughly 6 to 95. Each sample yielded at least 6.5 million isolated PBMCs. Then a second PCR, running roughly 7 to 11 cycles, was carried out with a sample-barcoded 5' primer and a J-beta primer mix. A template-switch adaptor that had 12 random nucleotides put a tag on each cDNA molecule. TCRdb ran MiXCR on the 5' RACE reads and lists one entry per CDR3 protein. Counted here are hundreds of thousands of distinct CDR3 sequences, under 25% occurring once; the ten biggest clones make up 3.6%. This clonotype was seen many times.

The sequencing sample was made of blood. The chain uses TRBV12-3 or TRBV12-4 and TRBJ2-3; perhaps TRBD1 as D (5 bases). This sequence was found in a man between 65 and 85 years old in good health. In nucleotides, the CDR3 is TGTGCCAGCAGCCCCACAGGCGGACCCCGAGATACGCAGTATTTT. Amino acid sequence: CASSPTGGPRDTQYF.